This T cell receptor (beta chain) was identified in a study of tumor and adjacent non-tumor tissue in lung cancer. Background on the study: Stage I to III disease affected about ten men and about five women aged roughly 30 to 80.

The CDR3 runs to 17 residues. Germline CDR1 reads MDHEN; CDR2 reads SYDVKM. TCRbeta libraries were built with three rounds of nested PCR, modified from ARM-PCR. TCRdb ran MiXCR on the multiplex PCR reads and lists one entry per CDR3 protein. The data show around 50,000 distinct CDR3 sequences, with 64% seen just once and around 30% held by the top ten. No cell sorting was done before RNA was extracted from the tissue. This non-tumor lung sample came from over 3 cm beyond the tumor edge. Donors were chemotherapy-naive, newly diagnosed lung cancer surgical patients in China, August–late 2014. As to this clonotype: At one boundary the junction diverges from the germline segment, which might be a read error.

The chain employs TRBV28 and TRBJ2-6, with D perhaps matching TRBD2 (6 bases). The TCR sequence derives from a woman in her 70s with non-small cell lung cancer. Sequencing was carried out using distant non-tumor lung tissue. The CDR3 sequence is CASSLSTGGCGANVLTF. The CDR3 DNA follows: TGTGCTAGCAGTTTATCTACAGGAGGGTGCGGGGCCAACGTCCTGACTTTC.